A selection of T cell receptor beta chains follows, all from one sample in a study of beta chain features in type 1 diabetes. Using immunoSEQ multiplex PCR, the repertoire was profiled, and TCRdb retains in-frame clones only, with some absent. The sample includes more than 20,000 clones, roughly half seen only once; the top ten take 0.3%. The specimen sequenced was stem cell memory CD4+ T cells from blood. Every receptor here comes from a man aged 30-40 years with type 1 diabetes. Both conserved end residues are part of each CDR3. A D gene is named only where the DNA matches it firmly.

V: TRBV6-6
J: TRBJ2-1
D: TRBD2
CDR3: CASSYSTSGPGDEQFF

V: TRBV5-4
J: TRBJ2-1
D: TRBD2
CDR3: CASSLARLAGAYNEQFF

V: TRBV9
J: TRBJ1-1
D: NA
CDR3: CASSFRGSGTEAFF

V: TRBV29-1
J: TRBJ2-7
D: NA
CDR3: CSVVAAGQGEQYF

V: TRBV18
J: TRBJ2-5
D: NA
CDR3: CASSTTGPPDLQETQYF

V: TRBV9
J: TRBJ1-1
D: TRBD1
CDR3: CASSVQGDTEAFF

V: TRBV27
J: TRBJ2-7
D: TRBD1
CDR3: CASSSLTGAPPYEQYF

V: TRBV5-1
J: TRBJ2-1
D: TRBD1
CDR3: CASSIGTGTIEQFF

V: TRBV4-2
J: TRBJ1-6
D: TRBD1
CDR3: CASSQEMGQTFSPLHF

V: TRBV7-9
J: TRBJ1-1
D: TRBD1
CDR3: CASSPQTGGETEAFF

V: TRBV18
J: TRBJ2-4
D: TRBD2
CDR3: CASSPGLAGVAKNIQYF

V: TRBV5-1
J: TRBJ2-7
D: TRBD2
CDR3: CASSPGLAGGPLHEQYF

V: TRBV5-4
J: TRBJ2-7
D: TRBD1
CDR3: CASRGDSTYEQYF

V: TRBV27
J: TRBJ2-7
D: NA
CDR3: CASRFRGRTEQYF

V: TRBV5-1
J: TRBJ2-5
D: TRBD2
CDR3: CASSISGTSGGGQETQYF

V: TRBV15
J: TRBJ2-3
D: TRBD1
CDR3: CATRINRGLSDTQYF

V: TRBV27
J: TRBJ1-5
D: TRBD1
CDR3: CASIPIVVGTEYSNQPQHF

V: TRBV6-1
J: TRBJ1-2
D: TRBD1
CDR3: CASSEAAGGFNYGYTF

V: TRBV5-1
J: TRBJ2-1
D: TRBD2
CDR3: CASSATRRGTTYNEQFF

V: TRBV5-6
J: TRBJ1-5
D: NA
CDR3: CASSFYAASELPQHF

V: TRBV5-1
J: TRBJ2-7
D: TRBD1
CDR3: CASSPGTGVNEQYF

V: TRBV4-1
J: TRBJ1-2
D: NA
CDR3: CASSQDRAGLNYGYTF

V: TRBV2
J: TRBJ1-5
D: NA
CDR3: CASSGTEISNQPQHF

V: TRBV5-1
J: TRBJ2-7
D: TRBD1
CDR3: CASSGRGPSSYEQYF

V: TRBV9
J: TRBJ1-2
D: TRBD1
CDR3: CASSVDRGDGYTF

V: TRBV18
J: TRBJ2-7
D: NA
CDR3: CASSPPGIYEQYF

V: TRBV15
J: TRBJ1-3
D: NA
CDR3: CATSRDLSGVKDGNTIYF

V: TRBV29-1
J: TRBJ2-7
D: TRBD1
CDR3: CSVGTGSGLGTKQYF

V: TRBV5-4
J: TRBJ2-7
D: TRBD2
CDR3: CASSPGASGGPYEQYF

V: TRBV5-4
J: TRBJ2-3
D: NA
CDR3: CASSFGRRVSTDTQYF

V: TRBV5-4
J: TRBJ1-2
D: TRBD1
CDR3: CASSSGQSDTF

V: TRBV9
J: TRBJ1-1
D: TRBD1
CDR3: CASSPPRGQNTEAFF

V: TRBV14
J: TRBJ2-6
D: NA
CDR3: CASSPFLSGANVLTF

V: TRBV30
J: TRBJ2-1
D: NA
CDR3: CAWSPRGGNEQFF

V: TRBV4-1
J: TRBJ2-3
D: TRBD1
CDR3: CASSQGVGQGADTQYF

V: TRBV19
J: TRBJ2-5
D: TRBD2
CDR3: CASSLLAGGLETQYF

V: TRBV9
J: TRBJ2-3
D: NA
CDR3: CASSATTASTDTQYF